The clone carrying this TCR beta chain was seen only a few times. Authors' methods: Cell counts per sample came from amplifying reference gene primers. Some clones are missing from TCRdb's copy, which holds only in-frame ones; the method was immunoSEQ multiplex PCR. V and J calls and clone size are copied from that table; D and trimming were computed from the DNA. Of about 100,000 clones listed, 87% were seen once; the top ten hold less than 8.5%. In germline, CDR1 is SGHDT, CDR2 YYEEEE. Trimming shortened V by 4 bases and J by 5 bases, and 27 bases separated the two germline ends. This CDR3 region has 18 residues. The data stem from a study of blood T cell repertoires in COVID-19. Overall study context: The United States, Italy and Spain provided the acute and convalescent COVID-19 samples. The cDNA or gDNA used as material had been derived from T cells, B-cell-depleted T cells, or PBMCs.

V is TRBV5-6 and J is TRBJ1-2, with D perhaps TRBD1 (6 bases). The sample consisted of peripheral blood. This receptor was obtained from a man aged 30 to 39 in a cohort sampled during active COVID-19. The CDR3 DNA reads as TGTGCCAGCAGCCCTCTTAGGCCGACTCAGGGGTCCAAATATGGCTACACCTTC. It encodes CASSPLRPTQGSKYGYTF.